The entry below describes one TCR beta chain. The sample originates from a study of blood T cell repertoires in COVID-19. On the study more broadly: The cDNA or gDNA used as material had been derived from T cells, B-cell-depleted T cells, or PBMCs.

V lost 6 bases and J 6 bases, leaving 16 bases between the germline ends. CDR1 is LNHDA and CDR2 is SQIVND in the germline V gene (reference sequence). The CDR3 has 14 amino acids. Methods used by the authors: Amplification from reference gene primers served as the basis for estimated nucleated cell counts. The method was immunoSEQ multiplex PCR; TCRdb's version includes in-frame clones alone and lacks a portion of them. From that table come the V and J calls and clone size; the DNA was used to work out D and trimming. The sample has around 180,000 clones; roughly 84% are singletons. What was sequenced was peripheral blood. V gene TRBV19 combines with J gene TRBJ2-3; weak D call: TRBD2 (5 bases). The TCR originated in an elderly man with COVID-19, enrolled during active disease. The CDR3 region is CASRPGRERDTQYF. The CDR3 DNA reads as TGTGCCAGTAGACCCGGACGGGAACGGGATACGCAGTATTTT.